Sequencing of this TCR beta chain was carried out in a study of blood T cell repertoires in COVID-19 (TCRdb year 2020). The study in broad terms: The collaborator samples originated in the United States, Italy and Spain and spanned the acute and convalescent phases of COVID-19. Nearly every sample came with metadata listing a de-identified subject ID, COVID-19 status, age in years and sex. The repertoires were released in a freely available public database meant as a resource for research on the immune response to SARS-CoV-2. The material from the prospective study consisted of cDNA or gDNA derived from T cells, B-cell-depleted T cells, or PBMCs. HLA class I and class II types, where available, came from metadata supplied by the sample provider rather than from assay-based typing. Samples came from the ongoing ImmuneRACE study (first 160 participants) plus 1,254 subjects from 6 global collaborators. The dataset comprised deeply sampled blood TCRbeta repertoires from subjects exposed to, actively infected with, or recovered from COVID-19.

TCRbeta CDR3 regions were amplified from genomic DNA using the immunoSEQ Assay, a bias-controlled multiplex PCR. The authors processed their data as follows. Within the assay, amplification of reference gene primers was used to estimate how many nucleated cells each sample contained. To quantify the absolute abundance of each unique TCRbeta CDR3 rearrangement, sequence reads were collapsed and filtered. For each sample, productive Simpson clonality was calculated as the square root of Simpson's diversity index over productive rearrangements. This immuneACCESS table, as held by TCRdb, lists in-frame sequences with V and J called but not all clones. Of the missing ones, under half trace to an unresolved V gene in checked studies; the others have no known cause. That table is the source of V, J and clone size, and D and trimming were worked out from the DNA. This sample has 250,000 or so clones in its table, and 84% of those were observed once. Over 2% of the sample comes from the top ten.

Paper-wide results and their limitations: The quantity of clinical and demographic metadata differed by source and by participant and was supplied without curation.

Samples from volunteer blood donors who had recovered from COVID-19 were contributed by a second Seattle source. Each collaborating institution followed its own protocols to collect whole blood in K2EDTA tubes. For TCRbeta analysis, collaborators shipped samples in one of three forms: frozen whole blood, isolated PBMCs, or DNA extracted from either of those sample types. CDR1 ENHRY and CDR2 SYGVKD were looked up in the germline V gene. The germline ends are 11 bases apart after V is trimmed by 0 bases and J by 9 bases. From the cysteine through the phenylalanine, the CDR3 covers 14 amino acids. Here the CDR3 DNA is all that survives: 42 bases in frame from base 1. To note about this clone: Its binding antigen is unknown. It has no much larger one-base neighbor in the sample; base qualities were not kept. Other DNA sequences in this sample translate to the same CDR3.

Sequenced material: peripheral blood. The sequence came from a man aged 35 to 55 who had recovered from COVID-19. In this chain, TRBV10-3 is recombined with TRBJ1-4; a tentative D call is TRBD1 (5 bases match). The DNA reads TGTGCCATCAGTGAGTCAGGGCAGGGCCAAAAACTGTTTTTT. It translates to CAISESGQGQKLFF.